This T cell receptor beta chain was identified in a study of memory CD4+ T cells and cytomegalovirus serostatus. V was pared by 3 bases and J by 5 bases, with 16 bases between. Germline loops: CDR1 SGHAT, CDR2 FQDESV (reference sequence). The length of the CDR3 is 15 residues. Study outcomes and limitations: CD4+ memory repertoires contained about 40% of the roughly 160 reported CMV TCRbeta sequences.

Single viable CD3+CD4+CD8-CD45RO+ cells were sorted as the memory CD4+ T cells. The table came from immunoSEQ multiplex PCR; TCRdb's copy has only in-frame clones and leaves some out. The sample records roughly 50,000 clones, around 81% being singletons. As regards this clone: Its antigen is not identified.

This receptor was identified in an adult in good health and CMV-seronegative. The gene calls are TRBV11-1 and TRBJ1-2; D not resolved. Sequencing was carried out using memory CD4+ T cells from blood. Here the CDR3 DNA reads TGTGCCAGCAGCTTCTTGAACACCGACGCGTATGGCTACACCTTC. It encodes CASSFLNTDAYGYTF. Complete variable domain (other parts from reference TRBV11-1 and TRBJ1-2): EAEVAQSPRYKITEKSQAVAFWCDPISGHATLYWYRQILGQGPELLVQFQDESVVDDSQLPKDRFSAERLKGVDSTLKIQPAELGDSAMYLCASSFLNTDAYGYTFGSGTRLTVV.